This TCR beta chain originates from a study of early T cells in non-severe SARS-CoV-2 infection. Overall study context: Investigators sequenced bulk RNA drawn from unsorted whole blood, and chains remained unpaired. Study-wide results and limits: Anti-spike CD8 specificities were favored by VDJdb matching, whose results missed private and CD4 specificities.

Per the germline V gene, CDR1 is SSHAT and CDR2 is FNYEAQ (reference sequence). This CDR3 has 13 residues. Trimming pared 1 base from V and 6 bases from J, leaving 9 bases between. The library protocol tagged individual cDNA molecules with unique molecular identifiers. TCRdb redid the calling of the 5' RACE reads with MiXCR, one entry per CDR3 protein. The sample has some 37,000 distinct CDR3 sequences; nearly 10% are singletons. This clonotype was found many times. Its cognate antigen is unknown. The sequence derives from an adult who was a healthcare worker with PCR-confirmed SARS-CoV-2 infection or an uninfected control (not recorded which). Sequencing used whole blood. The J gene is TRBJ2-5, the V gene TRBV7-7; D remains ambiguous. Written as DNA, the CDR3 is TGTGCCAGCAGCTTAGATGGGATGAAGACCCAGTACTTC. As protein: CASSLDGMKTQYF.